These 3 T cell receptor beta chains originate from one sample sequenced in a study of blood T cell repertoires in COVID-19. Profiling relied on immunoSEQ multiplex PCR, and the TCRdb table lists in-frame clones only, not all of them. The sample shows approximately 120,000 clones, roughly 79% of them seen only once. Specimen: peripheral blood. The receptors stem from a human donor in a cohort sampled during active COVID-19.

V usage is TRBV5-8 and J usage is TRBJ1-1; 8 bases are a match to TRBD1. CDR1 SGHTS and CDR2 YDEGEE come from the germline V gene. The CDR3 covers 18 residues. The V segment lost 2 bases and the J segment 0 bases; nucleotides outside the gene matches: 12. CDR3 sequence: CASSFAGQVYPMNTEAFF. The DNA of the CDR3 is TGTGCCAGCAGCTTTGCGGGACAGGTGTACCCCATGAACACTGAAGCTTTCTTT. The variable domain in full, with the rest retrieved from reference TRBV5-8 and TRBJ1-1, is EAGVTQSPTHLIKTRGQQATLRCSPISGHTSVYWYQQALGLGLQFLLWYDEGEERNRGNFPPRFSGRQFPNYSSELNVNALELEDSALYLCASSFAGQVYPMNTEAFFGQGTRLTVV.

V gene TRBV6-5 combines with J gene TRBJ1-3; tentatively, D is TRBD1 (5 bases). This CDR3 contains 16 residues. The V and J ends lost 0 bases and 0 bases respectively, with 9 bases between them. Germline assignment: CDR1 MNHEY and CDR2 SVGAGI. CDR3 in amino acids: CASSYSSGNSGNTIYF. In DNA form, the CDR3 reads TGTGCCAGCAGTTACTCGTCAGGGAACTCTGGAAACACCATATATTTT.

The V call is TRBV30, the J call TRBJ1-2; 7 bases line up with TRBD1. Germline V lookup: CDR1 GTSNPN, CDR2 SVGIG (reference sequence). This CDR3 is built from 15 residues. Trimming cost V 0 bases and J 4 bases; bases outside gene matches: 8. This CDR3 reads CAWSVPTGVLYGYTF. CDR3 DNA sequence: TGTGCCTGGAGTGTACCTACAGGGGTGCTCTATGGCTACACCTTC.